These 14 T cell receptor beta chains share one sample of origin, sequenced in a study of blood T cell repertoires in COVID-19. Sequenced by immunoSEQ multiplex PCR; TCRdb stores in-frame clones only, minus some. This table has tens of thousands of clones, approximately 78% appearing once. Sequencing used peripheral blood. These receptors came from an elderly woman with acute or convalescent COVID-19.

V and J are TRBV16 and TRBJ1-3; D uncertain. This CDR3 region has 15 residues. V was pared by 2 bases and J by 4 bases, with 12 bases between. From germline, CDR1 is KGHSY and CDR2 FQNENV. The CDR3 is CASSQRASEGNTIYF. The DNA for the CDR3 is TGTGCCAGCAGCCAACGTGCTTCGGAGGGAAACACCATATATTTT.

The chain combines TRBV3-1 (or the pseudogene TRBV3-2) with TRBJ1-2; 7 bases map to TRBD1. The germline V gene encodes CDR1 LGHDT and CDR2 YNNKEL (reference sequence). V dropped 3 bases and J dropped 3; count of bases not matched to a gene: 10. This CDR3 is 16 amino acids long. The CDR3 region is CASSQYLGGADYGYTF. CDR3 nucleotide sequence: TGTGCCAGCAGCCAGTACTTAGGGGGCGCGGACTATGGCTACACCTTC.

V is TRBV7-9 and J is TRBJ2-7, with D perhaps matching TRBD1 (6 bases). Deletions cut 0 bases from V and 0 bases from J, with 6 bases between. CDR3 length: 14 residues. Germline CDR1 is SEHNR and CDR2 is FQNEAQ (reference sequence). The CDR3 loop is CASSLARGSYEQYF. CDR3 bases: TGTGCCAGCAGCTTAGCCAGGGGCTCCTACGAGCAGTACTTC.

The genes are TRBV5-1 and TRBJ2-1; D unresolved. The V and J ends lost 2 bases and 0 bases respectively, with 6 bases between them. The germline CDR1 and CDR2 sequences are SGHRS and YFSETQ. The length of the CDR3 is 14 residues. The CDR3 sequence: CASSFTGSYNEQFF. CDR3 nucleotides: TGCGCCAGCAGCTTTACCGGCTCCTACAATGAGCAGTTCTTC.

This rearrangement joins TRBV19 to TRBJ2-5, with 7 bases fitting TRBD1. CDR1 is LNHDA, CDR2 SQIVND, per germline (reference sequence). There are 16 residues in the CDR3. J was trimmed by 2 bases and V by 7 bases; bases with no gene match: 13. DNA for the CDR3: TGTGCCAGTAAGGGGCCAGGTGCCAGGGGGCAAGAGACCCAGTACTTC. The encoded protein is CASKGPGARGQETQYF.

The V call is TRBV7-9, the J call TRBJ1-4, with unresolved D. V was clipped by 2 bases and J by 4 bases, with 11 bases between them. Looked up from germline, CDR1 is SEHNR and CDR2 is FQNEAQ (reference sequence). The CDR3 totals 15 residues. The CDR3 region is CASSLMASFNEKLFF. CDR3 coding DNA: TGTGCCAGCAGCTTAATGGCTTCATTTAATGAAAAACTGTTTTTT.

This chain uses TRBV19 with TRBJ1-3; 7 bases line up with TRBD1. The J segment lost 2 bases and the V segment lost 8 bases, leaving 6 bases of the junction unmatched. This CDR3 spans 14 amino acids. Germline V gives CDR1 LNHDA, CDR2 SQIVND (reference sequence). The CDR3 region has the DNA TGTGCCAGTGTACCGACAGGGCCTGGAAACACCATATATTTT. It yields the protein CASVPTGPGNTIYF. Filled out from reference TRBV19 and TRBJ1-3, the complete variable domain reads DGGITQSPKYLFRKEGQNVTLSCEQNLNHDAMYWYRQDPGQGLRLIYYSQIVNDFQKGDIAEGYSVSREKKESFPLTVTSAQKNPTAFYLCASVPTGPGNTIYFGEGSWLTVV.

V gene TRBV11-2 combines with J gene TRBJ2-1; 11 nucleotides match TRBD2. With 6 bases clipped from V and 6 bases from J, the junction kept 7 bases outside the gene matches. CDR3 length: 15 residues. Germline V lookup: CDR1 SGHAT, CDR2 FQNNGV. CDR3 nucleotide sequence: TGTGCCAGCAGTTCCCTAGCGGGGGGCCTCAATGAGCAGTTCTTC. This codes for CASSSLAGGLNEQFF.

The chain is built from TRBV19 and TRBJ1-2; D is unresolved. Germline V gene sequence: CDR1 LNHDA, CDR2 SQIVND (reference sequence). V was pared by 10 bases and J by 4 bases, with 16 bases between. This CDR3 region has 13 residues. The CDR3 spells CATKQDTVYGYTF. CDR3 bases: TGTGCCACCAAACAAGACACAGTCTATGGCTACACCTTC.

This chain links TRBV5-1 with TRBJ2-2; TRBD2 is a possible D gene (6 bases). V lost 3 bases, J lost 6 bases, and 24 bases lay in between. Germline CDR1 SGHRS, CDR2 YFSETQ. The CDR3 sequence is 18 residues long. As DNA, the CDR3 is TGCGCCAGCAGCTCCACGGGGATAACGCGGGGATTGGCCGGGGAGCTGTTTTTT. Its protein is CASSSTGITRGLAGELFF.

The sample holds one count of this clone. This rearrangement joins TRBV27 to TRBJ2-2, with TRBD2 matching 7 bases. CDR1 MNHEY and CDR2 SMNVEV come from the germline V gene (reference sequence). V shed 2 bases and J 7 bases; nucleotides not matched to a gene: 7. The CDR3 contains 15 residues. CDR3 nucleotides: TGTGCCAGCAGTTTAGACGGGAGGATTGTCGGGGAGCTGTTTTTT. Protein product: CASSLDGRIVGELFF.

The chain couples TRBV28 to TRBJ2-4; 8 bases are a match to TRBD2. The V segment lost 7 bases and the J segment 1 base; nucleotides outside the gene matches: 6. Germline V gene sequence: CDR1 MDHEN, CDR2 SYDVKM. The CDR3 is 15 residues long. The CDR3 bases are TGTGCCAGCATCGCCGGGGGGGCTGCCAAAAACATTCAGTACTTC. Protein: CASIAGGAAKNIQYF.

V and J are TRBV18 and TRBJ2-1; 11 positions match TRBD2. Per the germline V gene, CDR1 is KGHSH and CDR2 is LQKENI. J lost 4 bases, V lost 3 bases, and 8 bases had no gene match. CDR3 length: 17 residues. The CDR3 DNA reads as TGTGCCAGCTCACCCATAGCGGGGGGGCCGATATACAATGAGCAGTTCTTC. Amino acid sequence: CASSPIAGGPIYNEQFF.

The chain carries TRBV7-6 and TRBJ1-1, with 7 bases fitting TRBD1. Germline CDR1 reads SGHVS; CDR2 reads FNYEAQ. The CDR3 runs to 13 residues. V dropped 5 bases and J dropped 6; count of bases not matched to a gene: 6. CDR3 sequence (DNA): TGTGCCAGCAGCGCCGGACAGGCGTCTGAAGCTTTCTTT. Translated: CASSAGQASEAFF. The full variable domain, completed using reference TRBV7-6 and TRBJ1-1, is GAGVSQSPRYKVTKRGQDVALRCDPISGHVSLYWYRQALGQGPEFLTYFNYEAQQDKSGLPNDRFSAERPEGSISTLTIQRTEQRDSAMYRCASSAGQASEAFFGQGTRLTVV.